Following are 32 T cell receptor beta chains from one sample sequenced in a study of T cell repertoires in cytomegalovirus infection. From the reads, TCRdb called clonotypes with MiXCR, one entry per CDR3 protein. Of approximately 500,000 distinct CDR3 sequences in the sample, around 27% were seen once. Material for sequencing was PBMCs. These receptor sequences come from a human donor in good health (CMV status not recorded). Some clones in this sample may be carry-over from other donors' samples.

The chain uses TRBV7-9 and TRBJ1-1; D perhaps matches TRBD1 (6 bases). The CDR3 extends over 14 amino acids. Germline CDR1 reads SEHNR; CDR2 reads FQNEAQ (reference sequence). V was cut by 3 bases and J by 1 base, with 9 bases left in between. The CDR3 DNA sequence: TGTGCCAGCAGCTTTGGGACAAAGAACACTGAAGCTTTCTTT. This gives the protein CASSFGTKNTEAFF.

As concerns this clonotype: Given a much more abundant clone one base away, this may be a read error. The rearrangement joins TRBV6-2 or TRBV6-3 to TRBJ2-1; D is unclear. Germline V gene lookup returns CDR1 MNHEY and CDR2 SVGEGT. The CDR3 is 11 amino acids. Trimming cost V 2 bases and J 6 bases, with 2 bases left between them. DNA for the CDR3: TGTGCCAGCAGTTACATCAATGAGCAGTTCTTC. Protein: CASSYINEQFF.

The chain uses TRBV13 and TRBJ2-2; perhaps TRBD1 as D (7 bases). V lost 5 bases to trimming and J lost 3 bases, with 13 bases between them. CDR1 PRHDT and CDR2 FYEKMQ come from the germline V gene (reference sequence). This CDR3 has 15 residues. The CDR3 here is CASSPTGRYTGELFF. The DNA for the CDR3 is TGTGCCAGCAGCCCGACAGGGAGGTACACCGGGGAGCTGTTTTTT.

This clonotype was counted only a few times. J is TRBJ2-5 and V is TRBV25-1; a possible D gene is TRBD2 (7 bases). CDR3 length: 16 amino acids. V was pared by 3 bases and J by 0 bases, with 14 bases between. Germline V gene sequence: CDR1 MGHDK, CDR2 SYGVNS. The CDR3 reads CASSEGGPGYQETQYF. The CDR3 DNA is TGTGCCAGCAGTGAGGGGGGGCCGGGGTACCAAGAGACCCAGTACTTC.

In this sample, this clonotype turned up a few times. The chain joins TRBV6-6 to TRBJ2-1; 11 bases align to TRBD2. V gave up 0 bases and J gave up 7 bases; unmatched junction bases: 8. This CDR3 has 17 residues. Per germline, CDR1 MNHNY and CDR2 SVGAGI (reference sequence). CDR3 in amino acids: CASSYSSGLAERNEQFF. In nucleotides, the CDR3 is TGTGCCAGCAGTTACTCGTCGGGACTAGCGGAAAGGAATGAGCAGTTCTTC.

This chain connects TRBV6-6 to TRBJ2-5; D perhaps matches TRBD2 (6 bases). Looked up from germline, CDR1 is MNHNY and CDR2 is SVGAGI (reference sequence). CDR3 length equals 14 residues. Trimming removed 1 base at V and 1 base at J, with 7 bases between. The CDR3 region has the DNA TGTGCCAGCAGTTACTTCGGGGGCCAAGAGACCCAGTACTTC. It yields the protein CASSYFGGQETQYF.

This clonotype was detected many times. This rearrangement joins TRBV7-2 to TRBJ2-7, with 10 bases aligning to TRBD2. The ends lost 2 bases at V and 2 bases at J; junction bases unmatched: 6. The CDR3 spans 16 residues. Germline CDR1 and CDR2: SGHTA and FQGNSA. The DNA for the CDR3 is TGTGCCAGCAGCTTAATGGGACTAGCGCCCGCCTACGAGCAGTACGTC. The encoded protein is CASSLMGLAPAYEQYV.

This clonotype has a count of ten or more. The chain joins TRBV7-2 to TRBJ1-3, with unresolved D. The CDR3 sequence is 14 residues long. Per the germline V gene, CDR1 is SGHTA and CDR2 is FQGNSA. V gave up 5 bases and J gave up 1 base, with 9 bases separating them. DNA for the CDR3: TGTGCCAGCAGCCCAGGAGTTTCTGGAAACACCATATATTTT. This translates into CASSPGVSGNTIYF.

V is TRBV18 and J is TRBJ2-3; a weak D match, TRBD2 (6 bases). V was pared by 8 bases and J by 2 bases, with 17 bases between. Per the germline V gene, CDR1 is KGHSH and CDR2 is LQKENI. CDR3 length: 15 residues. CDR3 bases: TGTGCCAGCGCGGGACGATACGGATCCACAGATACGCAGTATTTT. Its translation: CASAGRYGSTDTQYF.

At least ten counts were recorded for this clonotype. This chain connects TRBV27 to TRBJ1-2; D is possibly TRBD1 (5 bases). The CDR3 loop spans 14 amino acids. Trimming shortened V by 8 bases and J by 1 base, and 14 bases separated the two germline ends. Germline CDR1 reads MNHEY; CDR2 reads SMNVEV (reference sequence). CDR3 region: CASAGTVDNYGYTF. As DNA, the CDR3 is TGTGCCAGCGCCGGGACCGTTGATAACTATGGCTACACCTTC.

The table lists this clonotype with a few counts. One junction end does not reproduce the germline sequence, and a read error may be involved. This rearrangement joins TRBV7-9 to TRBJ1-2; D is uncertain. The CDR3 has 12 amino acids. Per the germline V gene, CDR1 is SEHNR and CDR2 is FQNEAQ (reference sequence). The CDR3 region has the DNA TGTGCCAGCAGCTTAGGTCGGAGCCTACCTGATTTC. The encoded protein is CASSLGRSLPDF.

This clonotype appeared a few times. This rearrangement joins TRBV27 to TRBJ2-6, with D possibly being TRBD1 (6 bases). The CDR3 loop spans 15 amino acids. The V gene lost 8 bases and the J gene lost 9 bases, with 20 bases spanning the gap. The germline gives CDR1 MNHEY, CDR2 SMNVEV (reference sequence). As DNA, the CDR3 is TGTGCCAGCCACATGGGAATGGGGGCTCTCAACGTCCTGACTTTC. Protein sequence: CASHMGMGALNVLTF.

This chain joins TRBV6-2 or TRBV6-3 and TRBJ2-1; maybe TRBD2 (6 bases). In germline, CDR1 is MNHEY, CDR2 SVGEGT. Trimming took 4 bases from V and 4 from J, leaving 17 bases between them. The CDR3 is 16 amino acids. The CDR3 nucleotides are TGTGCCAGCAGTTCCCCCCCGGGACTCCCATACAATGAGCAGTTCTTC. Protein sequence: CASSSPPGLPYNEQFF.

The chain recombines TRBV13 with TRBJ2-7; 7 bases line up with TRBD1. Unmatched junction bases numbered 10, after V lost 5 bases and J lost 6 bases. Germline V gene data show CDR1 as PRHDT and CDR2 as FYEKMQ (reference sequence). CDR3 length equals 14 residues. The CDR3 sequence: CASSPPPDRVEQYV. The CDR3 bases are TGTGCCAGCAGCCCTCCCCCCGACAGGGTCGAGCAGTACGTC.

This clonotype appeared a few times. This chain links TRBV19 with TRBJ1-1; D ambiguous. The CDR3 covers 14 residues. CDR1 and CDR2 from the germline V gene are LNHDA and SQIVND (reference sequence). The V end lost 3 bases, the J end lost 6 bases, and 14 bases lay between the germline ends. The CDR3 bases are TGTGCCAGTAGTATGGTTTGGAGGAGCCCTGAAGCTTTCTTT. This encodes CASSMVWRSPEAFF.

This clonotype has a handful of counts. The CDR3 DNA reads TGTGCCAGCACCCGAGGACAGGGGACAGGGGTATATGGCTACACCTTC. Amino acid sequence: CASTRGQGTGVYGYTF. V usage is TRBV28 and J usage is TRBJ1-2, with 10 bases aligning to TRBD1. This CDR3 has 16 residues. Germline V gene lookup returns CDR1 MDHEN and CDR2 SYDVKM. With 7 bases clipped from V and 5 bases from J, the junction kept 13 bases outside the gene matches.

The gene calls are TRBV6-2 or TRBV6-3 and TRBJ2-3; the D gene is possibly TRBD2 (6 bases). Germline loops: CDR1 MNHEY, CDR2 SVGEGT. The CDR3 spans 14 residues. Deletions cut 8 bases from V and 3 bases from J, with 15 bases between. The CDR3 DNA reads as TGTGCCAGCGGGTCCGGGAGTATTACAGATACGCAGTATTTT. Its translation is CASGSGSITDTQYF.

There are many counts of this clonotype. The chain combines TRBV7-2 with TRBJ2-1; tentatively, D is TRBD2 (7 bases). V was shortened by 1 base and J by 8 bases, with 15 bases between the two germline ends. CDR3 length: 15 residues. CDR1 SGHTA and CDR2 FQGNSA come from the germline V gene. For the CDR3, the DNA is TGTGCCAGCAGCTTAGGAGGGGGGGTGAGCGATGAGCAGTTCTTC. Its protein is CASSLGGGVSDEQFF.

V is TRBV7-2 and J is TRBJ2-3; D is unresolved. V was pared by 5 bases and J by 0 bases, with 15 bases between. Germline CDR1 SGHTA, CDR2 FQGNSA. CDR3 length: 16 amino acids. CDR3 loop: CASSLVGQPSTDTQYF. The CDR3 bases are TGTGCCAGCAGCCTGGTTGGTCAACCTAGCACAGATACGCAGTATTTT. Filled out from reference TRBV7-2 and TRBJ2-3, the complete variable domain reads GAGVSQSPSNKVTEKGKDVELRCDPISGHTALYWYRQSLGQGLEFLIYFQGNSAPDKSGLPSDRFSAERTGGSVSTLTIQRTQQEDSAVYLCASSLVGQPSTDTQYFGPGTRLTVL.

In this sample, this clonotype turned up many times. The gene calls are TRBV7-2 and TRBJ2-7; possible D gene TRBD1, 6 bases. Germline assignment: CDR1 SGHTA and CDR2 FQGNSA. V was pared by 6 bases and J by 3 bases, with 12 bases between. This CDR3 has 13 amino acids. CDR3 amino acids: CASRPGTLYEQYF. The CDR3 nucleotides are TGTGCCAGCAGGCCCGGGACACTCTACGAGCAGTACTTC.

This clonotype has a count of ten or more. The V gene is TRBV7-4, the J gene TRBJ2-7, with 8 bases identical to TRBD1. Germline CDR1 reads SGHVT; CDR2 reads SQSDAQ. The CDR3 contains 14 residues. With 5 bases clipped from V and 5 bases from J, the junction kept 8 bases outside the gene matches. This CDR3 is CASSPQTGDDEQYF. The CDR3 region has the DNA TGTGCCAGCAGCCCTCAGACAGGGGATGACGAGCAGTACTTC.

The V gene is TRBV12-3 or TRBV12-4, the J gene TRBJ1-5; possible D gene TRBD1, 5 bases. The CDR3 loop spans 16 amino acids. V lost 5 bases and J lost 0, with 14 bases in between. The CDR3 protein is CASSAGGTLSNQPQHF. CDR3 nucleotides: TGTGCCAGCAGTGCTGGAGGGACCCTTAGCAATCAGCCCCAGCATTTT.

DNA for the CDR3: TGTGCCAGCAGTTCCCCCTGGCGGGAGCACATTCAGTACTTC. This encodes CASSSPWREHIQYF. V and J are TRBV27 and TRBJ2-4; TRBD2 matches at 7 bases. V gave up 4 bases and J gave up 8 bases; unmatched junction bases: 8. This CDR3 has 14 amino acids. Germline CDR1 and CDR2: MNHEY and SMNVEV (reference sequence).

The rearrangement joins TRBV30 to TRBJ1-5; D gene ambiguous. The V gene's germline CDR1 is GTSNPN and CDR2 SVGIG (reference sequence). This CDR3 contains 15 residues. The V and J ends lost 0 bases and 0 bases respectively, with 9 bases between them. The CDR3 region has the DNA TGTGCCTGGAGTGTTAGGCAGGCTAGCAATCAGCCCCAGCATTTT. It yields the protein CAWSVRQASNQPQHF. The full variable domain, completed using reference TRBV30 and TRBJ1-5, is SQTIHQWPATLVQPVGSPLSLECTVEGTSNPNLYWYRQAAGRGLQLLFYSVGIGQISSEVPQNLSASRPQDRQFILSSKKLLLSDSGFYLCAWSVRQASNQPQHFGDGTRLSIL.

The chain is built from TRBV27 and TRBJ1-5, with D possibly TRBD1 on 6 matching bases. Germline lookup yields CDR1 MNHEY and CDR2 SMNVEV (reference sequence). This CDR3 region has 16 residues. Trimming removed 6 bases at V and 0 bases at J, with 15 bases between. The CDR3 bases are TGTGCCAGCAGACGAGGGGGGGAAAGTAGCAATCAGCCCCAGCATTTT. Its protein is CASRRGGESSNQPQHF.

The V call is TRBV29-1, the J call TRBJ2-2; D may be TRBD2 (6 bases). Germline loops: CDR1 SQVTM, CDR2 ANQGSEA. CDR3 length: 13 residues. Trimming left V 6 bases short and J 6 bases short, with 14 bases between. For the CDR3, the DNA is TGCAGCGTGGCAAGGGGACTTCCCGGGGAGCTGTTTTTT. Protein sequence: CSVARGLPGELFF.

This chain links TRBV19 with TRBJ2-6; D gene unclear. The ends were cut back, 7 bases at V and 1 base at J, with 2 bases in the middle. Germline V lookup: CDR1 LNHDA, CDR2 SQIVND (reference sequence). The CDR3 has 12 residues. The CDR3, as DNA: TGTGCCAGTAAATCTGGGGCCAACGTCCTGACTTTC. This gives the protein CASKSGANVLTF.

This clonotype showed up just a few times. V gene TRBV28 combines with J gene TRBJ2-4; D unresolved. Trimming shortened V by 3 bases and J by 1 base, and 10 bases separated the two germline ends. There are 15 residues in the CDR3. The V gene's germline CDR1 is MDHEN and CDR2 SYDVKM. The chain's CDR3 is CASSFFGNAKNIQYF. The CDR3, as DNA: TGTGCCAGCAGTTTCTTTGGGAATGCCAAAAACATTCAGTACTTC.

This clonotype was recorded many times. The CDR3 DNA follows: TGTGCCAGCAGCTTACCTGCTGGTAGGGGTCAGCCCCAGCATTTT. As protein: CASSLPAGRGQPQHF. The chain uses TRBV7-2 and TRBJ1-5, with a tentative D call TRBD1 (5 bases). Germline-derived CDR1 and CDR2 are SGHTA and FQGNSA. The CDR3 is made up of 15 amino acids. The ends were cut back, 2 bases at V and 6 bases at J, with 14 bases in the middle. The full variable domain, its missing parts supplied by reference TRBV7-2 and TRBJ1-5, is GAGVSQSPSNKVTEKGKDVELRCDPISGHTALYWYRQSLGQGLEFLIYFQGNSAPDKSGLPSDRFSAERTGGSVSTLTIQRTQQEDSAVYLCASSLPAGRGQPQHFGDGTRLSIL.

The chain carries TRBV4-3 and TRBJ1-4; D unresolved. Trimming removed 0 bases at V and 5 bases at J, with 13 bases between. This CDR3 is built from 16 residues. Germline V gene sequence: CDR1 LGHNA, CDR2 YSLEER. CDR3 amino acids: CASSQDYRQRNEKLFF. CDR3 bases: TGCGCCAGCAGCCAAGATTATCGCCAGAGGAATGAAAAACTGTTTTTT.

This clonotype was counted between two and nine times. The rearrangement uses TRBV7-9 and TRBJ1-4, with unresolved D. This CDR3 contains 12 residues. Germline CDR1 is SEHNR and CDR2 is FQNEAQ (reference sequence). The ends were cut back, 5 bases at V and 8 bases at J, with 9 bases in the middle. DNA of the CDR3: TGTGCCAGCAGCCACCGCAACGAAAAACTGTTTTTT. Translation gives CASSHRNEKLFF.

The gene calls are TRBV9 and TRBJ1-2, with D tentatively TRBD1 (6 bases). Trimming took 2 bases from V and 4 from J, leaving 9 bases between them. The CDR3 runs to 13 residues. The germline V gene has CDR1 SGDLS and CDR2 YYNGEE. The CDR3 loop reads CASSVSGAYGYTF. The CDR3 DNA is TGTGCCAGCAGCGTGTCAGGGGCCTATGGCTACACCTTC.